This TCR beta chain was retrieved from a study of blood T cell repertoires in COVID-19. Background on the study: PBMCs, B-cell-depleted T cells, or T cells provided the cDNA or gDNA that made up the material.

The germline CDR1 and CDR2 sequences are LNHDA and SQIVND (reference sequence). With 5 bases removed from V and 0 bases from J, the gap between germline ends came to 17 bases. The CDR3 is 16 residues long. Study processing details: Amplified reference gene primers provided the basis for estimating nucleated cell counts. The repertoire was sequenced with immunoSEQ multiplex PCR; TCRdb's copy has only in-frame clones and lacks some. The V and J calls and clone size are taken from that table; D and trimming were inferred from the DNA. The sample holds about 190,000 clones; roughly 80% are singletons and the top ten take approximately 13%.

This chain connects TRBV19 to TRBJ2-7; D not resolved. The sample taken for sequencing was peripheral blood. The receptor's source is a man aged 45-65 years who had recovered from COVID-19. For the CDR3, the DNA is TGTGCCAGTAGTTCCCACTTGCCGCCTAGCTCCTACGAGCAGTACTTC. Its protein product is CASSSHLPPSSYEQYF.